This is a list of T cell receptor beta chains from one sample in a study of CD8 T cells in Susac syndrome. One entry per CDR3 protein results from TCRdb running MiXCR on the immunoSEQ multiplex PCR reads. The sample lists some 170,000 distinct CDR3 sequences, over 90% occurring once. Sequences were obtained from CD4+ T cells from PBMCs. The receptors shown here come from a human donor with Susac syndrome. Each CDR3 is given with its conserved first and last residue. The D gene is left open where the match is weak. Clone size appears in some rows only: once, few, many, or a class for an expanded clone.

>TRBJ2-1|-|TRBV20-1|-
CSARDSPGGVDEQFF
TGCAGTGCTAGAGATTCACCTGGGGGCGTCGATGAGCAGTTCTTC
>TRBJ2-7|-|TRBV15|-
CATSRDGRGEQYF
TGTGCCACCAGCAGAGATGGTAGAGGAGAGCAGTACTTC
>TRBJ1-1|-|TRBV5-1|-
CASSRRDTEAFF
TGCGCCAGCAGCCGCAGGGACACTGAAGCTTTCTTT
>TRBJ2-1|TRBD2|TRBV27|-
CASTLRGSSYNEQFF
TGTGCCAGCACCCTGCGGGGGAGCTCCTACAATGAGCAGTTCTTC
>TRBJ1-5|TRBD1|TRBV7-2|-
CASSPKTGGQSNQPQHF
TGTGCCAGCAGCCCCAAGACAGGGGGCCAAAGCAATCAGCCCCAGCATTTT
>TRBJ2-7|-|TRBV5-4|-
CASSSDFSYEQYF
TGTGCCAGCAGCTCGGACTTCTCCTACGAGCAGTACTTC
>TRBJ2-2|-|TRBV21-1|-
CASSHRDLGTGELFF
TGTGCCAGCAGCCACCGGGACCTAGGCACCGGGGAGCTGTTTTTT
>TRBJ2-5|-|TRBV6-2/TRBV6-3|-
CASGDRDGQETQYF
TGTGCCAGCGGAGACCGGGACGGACAAGAGACCCAGTACTTC
>TRBJ2-3|-|TRBV20-1|-
CSAIGDVADTQYF
TGCAGTGCGATTGGGGACGTTGCAGATACGCAGTATTTT
>TRBJ2-1|TRBD2|TRBV12-3/TRBV12-4|-
CASSSSSGRARSHNEQFF
TGTGCCAGCAGTTCTTCTAGCGGGAGGGCCAGGAGCCACAATGAGCAGTTCTTC
>TRBJ2-7|TRBD1|TRBV7-9|-
CASSLTGAGGEQYF
TGTGCCAGCAGCTTGACAGGGGCGGGTGGCGAGCAGTACTTC
>TRBJ2-1|TRBD2|TRBV11-2|-
CASRSEMGLAGGLDHNEQFF
TGTGCCAGCAGGTCGGAAATGGGACTAGCGGGAGGACTTGACCACAATGAGCAGTTCTTC
>TRBJ2-5|-|TRBV5-1|-
CASSLIEDQETQYF
TGCGCCAGCAGCTTGATAGAGGACCAAGAGACCCAGTACTTC
>TRBJ1-2|-|TRBV2|once
CASRSRQGRTNYGYTF
TGTGCCAGCAGGTCCAGGCAGGGGCGAACTAACTATGGCTACACCTTC
>TRBJ2-2|-|TRBV9|-
CASSVGASIVGTGELFF
TGTGCCAGCAGCGTAGGGGCTTCCATCGTTGGCACCGGGGAGCTGTTTTTT
>TRBJ2-1|TRBD2|TRBV4-3|-
CASSQLLAGGDPEQFF
TGCGCCAGCAGCCAGCTCCTAGCGGGAGGTGATCCTGAGCAGTTCTTC
>TRBJ2-2|TRBD1|TRBV7-7|-
CASSLQGVNTGELFF
TGTGCTAGCAGCTTACAGGGGGTGAACACCGGGGAGCTGTTTTTT
>TRBJ2-1|-|TRBV15|-
CATSGGTALAEQFF
TGTGCCACCAGCGGAGGGACAGCTCTTGCTGAGCAGTTCTTC
>TRBJ1-2|-|TRBV7-2|once
CASSPSRGGGYTF
TGTGCCAGCAGCCCCTCGAGGGGGGGTGGCTACACCTTC
>TRBJ1-1|-|TRBV2|-
CASSGPAAVTEAFF
TGTGCCAGCAGTGGCCCGGCGGCAGTCACTGAAGCTTTCTTT
>TRBJ2-5|TRBD2|TRBV20-1|-
CSAREAGGYQETQYF
TGCAGTGCTAGAGAAGCGGGAGGGTACCAAGAGACCCAGTACTTC
>TRBJ2-7|TRBD2|TRBV18|once
CASSPSGGRDEQYF
TGTGCCAGCTCACCGAGCGGGGGACGGGACGAGCAGTACTTC
>TRBJ2-1|TRBD1|TRBV15|-
CATSRDAVRGHEFF
TGTGCCACCAGCAGAGATGCGGTAAGGGGGCATGAGTTCTTC
>TRBJ1-1|-|TRBV6-6|once
CASSRQDANTEAFF
TGTGCCAGCAGCCGACAGGACGCAAACACTGAAGCTTTCTTT
>TRBJ1-5|-|TRBV6-6|-
CASEDPYSNQPQHF
TGTGCCAGCGAGGATCCTTATAGCAATCAGCCCCAGCATTTT
>TRBJ2-3|TRBD2|TRBV7-2|-
CASSSRTSGGTDTQYF
TGTGCCAGCAGCTCCCGGACTAGCGGGGGCACAGATACGCAGTATTTT
>TRBJ2-1|-|TRBV5-6|-
CASSARQPEPYNEQFF
TGTGCCAGCAGCGCGCGCCAACCAGAGCCCTACAATGAGCAGTTCTTC
>TRBJ1-2|TRBD1|TRBV3-1|-
CASSQVDRARGYTF
TGTGCCAGCAGCCAAGTGGACAGGGCCCGGGGCTACACCTTC
>TRBJ2-2|-|TRBV14|-
CASSRRRGDTGELFF
TGTGCCAGCAGCCGGCGGCGGGGTGACACCGGGGAGCTGTTTTTT
>TRBJ1-2|-|TRBV6-2/TRBV6-3|-
CASRALRYGYTF
TGTGCCAGCAGAGCACTTCGCTATGGCTACACCTTC
>TRBJ2-1|-|TRBV20-1|-
CSARTRGVGVGQFF
TGCAGTGCTAGAACCCGGGGAGTGGGTGTGGGGCAGTTCTTC
>TRBJ2-5|-|TRBV11-2|-
CASSLDGWAETQYF
TGTGCCAGCAGCTTAGACGGGTGGGCAGAGACCCAGTACTTC
>TRBJ1-6|-|TRBV18|-
CASSPADSGGGSPLHF
TGTGCCAGCTCACCAGCGGACTCCGGCGGTGGTTCACCCCTCCACTTT
>TRBJ1-5|-|TRBV20-1|-
CSARESGSMANQPQHF
TGCAGTGCTAGAGAGAGTGGCTCCATGGCCAATCAGCCCCAGCATTTT
>TRBJ2-3|TRBD2|TRBV12-3/TRBV12-4|-
CASSSGEADTQYF
TGTGCCAGCAGTAGCGGGGAGGCAGATACGCAGTATTTT
>TRBJ2-1|TRBD1|TRBV19|-
CASSIGDSSYNEQFF
TGTGCCAGTAGTATTGGGGACAGTTCCTACAATGAGCAGTTCTTC
>TRBJ2-5|TRBD1|TRBV4-3|-
CASSQVGDRVGETQYF
TGCGCCAGCAGCCAAGTTGGTGACAGGGTTGGAGAGACCCAGTACTTC
>TRBJ2-5|TRBD2|TRBV24-1|-
CATSGLAGETQYF
TGTGCCACCAGTGGTCTAGCGGGAGAGACCCAGTACTTC
>TRBJ2-1|-|TRBV11-2|-
CASSLMGLQFF
TGTGCCAGCAGCTTAATGGGACTCCAGTTCTTC
>TRBJ1-1|TRBD1|TRBV5-4|once
CASSLTGGENTEAFF
TGTGCCAGCAGCTTGACAGGGGGAGAGAACACTGAAGCTTTCTTT
>TRBJ2-1|-|TRBV30|once
CAWTDRRMTSYNEQFF
TGTGCCTGGACGGACAGAAGGATGACGTCCTACAATGAGCAGTTCTTC
>TRBJ1-1|TRBD1|TRBV3-1|-
CASSQELDRPNTEAFF
TGTGCCAGCAGCCAAGAGTTGGACAGGCCGAACACTGAAGCTTTCTTT
>TRBJ1-1|-|TRBV20-1|-
CSARDAMGTEAFF
TGCAGTGCTAGAGATGCGATGGGTACTGAAGCTTTCTTT
>TRBJ2-1|TRBD2|TRBV25-1|-
CASSEGSGGSPEQFF
TGTGCCAGCAGTGAAGGTAGCGGGGGGTCCCCGGAGCAGTTCTTC
>TRBJ2-3|-|TRBV9|-
CASSAGYDTQYF
TGTGCCAGCAGCGCCGGTTACGATACGCAGTATTTT
>TRBJ2-5|-|TRBV3-1|-
CASRHPGETQYF
TGTGCCAGCCGACACCCAGGGGAGACCCAGTACTTC
>TRBJ2-6|-|TRBV3-1|-
CASSQVWGLSSGANVLTF
TGTGCCAGCAGCCAAGTATGGGGACTTAGCTCTGGGGCCAACGTCCTGACTTTC
>TRBJ1-2|TRBD1|TRBV13|-
CASSFGGQPSRTF
TGTGCCAGCAGCTTTGGGGGACAGCCGAGCCGCACCTTC
>TRBJ2-4|-|TRBV20-1|few
CSARGVLGERDIQYF
TGCAGTGCTAGAGGCGTCCTTGGCGAGAGGGACATTCAGTACTTC
>TRBJ1-3|TRBD1|TRBV4-2|-
CASSPGTGGSSGNTIYF
TGTGCCAGCAGCCCCGGGACAGGCGGTTCCTCTGGAAACACCATATATTTT
>TRBJ2-1|-|TRBV20-1|-
CSASDNYNEQFF
TGCAGTGCTAGCGACAACTACAATGAGCAGTTCTTC
>TRBJ2-1|TRBD1|TRBV15|-
CATSREITTGFSEQFF
TGTGCCACCAGCAGAGAGATCACGACAGGGTTTTCGGAGCAGTTCTTC